This T cell receptor beta chain was sequenced for a study of blood T cell repertoires in COVID-19. The wider study: Italy, Spain and the United States were the sources of the convalescent and acute COVID-19 samples. From T cells, B-cell-depleted T cells, or PBMCs came the material, which was cDNA or gDNA.

Source study methods: Amplification from reference gene primers served as the basis for estimated nucleated cell counts. Some clones are missing from TCRdb's copy, which holds only in-frame ones; the method was immunoSEQ multiplex PCR. V and J calls and clone size are those listed in that table; D and trimming were worked out from the DNA. The table has a few hundred thousand clones, around 87% seen once. Germline CDR1 SGHDT, CDR2 YYEEEE. The CDR3 extends over 15 amino acids. The ends were cut back, 1 base at V and 4 bases at J, with 14 bases in the middle. Sequenced input: peripheral blood. The sequence was obtained from a man in his forties or fifties with active or convalescent COVID-19. This sequence joins TRBV5-6 and TRBJ2-5; no clear D gene. CDR3 DNA: TGTGCCAGCAGCTTGTTCACCTCAACCGGAGAGACCCAGTACTTC. It specifies CASSLFTSTGETQYF.